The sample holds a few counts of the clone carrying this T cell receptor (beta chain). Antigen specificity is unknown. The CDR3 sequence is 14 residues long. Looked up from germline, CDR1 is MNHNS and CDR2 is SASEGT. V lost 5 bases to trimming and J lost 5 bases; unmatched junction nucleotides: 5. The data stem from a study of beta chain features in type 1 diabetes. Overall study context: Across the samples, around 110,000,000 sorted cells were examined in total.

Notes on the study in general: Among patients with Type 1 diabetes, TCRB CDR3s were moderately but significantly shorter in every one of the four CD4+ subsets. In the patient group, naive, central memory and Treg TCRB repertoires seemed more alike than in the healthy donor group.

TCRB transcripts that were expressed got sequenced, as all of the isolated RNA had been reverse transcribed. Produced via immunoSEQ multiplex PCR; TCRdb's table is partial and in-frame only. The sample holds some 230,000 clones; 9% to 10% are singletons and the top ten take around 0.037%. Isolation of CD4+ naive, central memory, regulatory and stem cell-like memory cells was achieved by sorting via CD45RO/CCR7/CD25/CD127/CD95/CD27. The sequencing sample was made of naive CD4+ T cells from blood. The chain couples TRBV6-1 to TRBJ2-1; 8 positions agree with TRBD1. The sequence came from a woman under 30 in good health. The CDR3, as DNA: TGTGCCAGCAGTACTAACAGGGGGAACAATGAGCAGTTCTTC. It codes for CASSTNRGNNEQFF.